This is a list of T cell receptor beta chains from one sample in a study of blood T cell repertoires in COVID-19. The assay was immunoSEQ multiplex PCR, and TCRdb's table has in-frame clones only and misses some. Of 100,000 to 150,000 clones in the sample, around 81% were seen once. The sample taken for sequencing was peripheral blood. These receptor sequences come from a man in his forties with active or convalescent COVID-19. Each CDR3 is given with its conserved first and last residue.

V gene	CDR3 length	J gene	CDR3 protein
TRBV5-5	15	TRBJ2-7	CASSFQTRVAQEQYF
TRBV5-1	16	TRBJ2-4	CASSRDREGAKNIQYF
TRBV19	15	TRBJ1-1	CASSIETGGNTEAFF
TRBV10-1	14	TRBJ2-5	CASSDDRGLETQYF
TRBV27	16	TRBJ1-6	CASSISGTGFNSPLHF
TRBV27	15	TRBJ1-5	CASSYRGTFNQPQHF
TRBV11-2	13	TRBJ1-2	CASGTGGRYGYTF
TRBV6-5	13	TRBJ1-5	CASSPFRYQPQHF
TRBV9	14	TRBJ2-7	CASSVVGERGEQYF
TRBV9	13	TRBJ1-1	CASSVAGETEAFF
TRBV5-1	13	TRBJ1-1	CASSSRQLTEAFF
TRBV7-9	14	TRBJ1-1	CASILGTRNTEAFF
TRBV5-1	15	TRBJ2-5	CASSSGTSGTGAQYF
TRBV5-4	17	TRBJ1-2	CASSSFGAGGSVDGYTF
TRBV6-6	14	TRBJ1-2	CASRSRDRESGYTF
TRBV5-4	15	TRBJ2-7	CASSSTGTGTYEQYF
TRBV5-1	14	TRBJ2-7	CASSLGQGAYEQYF